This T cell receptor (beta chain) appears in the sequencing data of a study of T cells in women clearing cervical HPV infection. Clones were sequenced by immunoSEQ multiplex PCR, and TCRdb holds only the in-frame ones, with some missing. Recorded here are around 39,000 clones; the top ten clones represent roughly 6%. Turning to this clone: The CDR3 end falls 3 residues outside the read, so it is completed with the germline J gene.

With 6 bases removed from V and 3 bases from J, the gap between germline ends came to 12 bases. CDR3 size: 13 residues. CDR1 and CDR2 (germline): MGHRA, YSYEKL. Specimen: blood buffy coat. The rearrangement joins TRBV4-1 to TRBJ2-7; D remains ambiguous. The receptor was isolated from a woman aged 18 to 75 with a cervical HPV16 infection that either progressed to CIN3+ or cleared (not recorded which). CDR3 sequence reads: CASSRQYYYEQYF. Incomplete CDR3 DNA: TGCGCCAGCAGTAGGCAGTACTACTACGAG.